These 10 T cell receptor beta chains originate from one sample sequenced in a study of OX40 agonist ivuxolimab in advanced cancers. Method: immunoSEQ multiplex PCR; TCRdb's copy keeps in-frame clones and lacks some. Of some 11,000 clones listed, about 87% are singletons. This specimen was CD4+ or CD8+ T cells sorted from blood, taken in a trial of the OX40 agonist ivuxolimab. These receptors came from an adult with an advanced solid tumor such as melanoma, head and neck, liver or kidney cancer.

This clone has just a few counts. One end of the junction fails to match germline, which may point to a read error. The chain couples TRBV4-3 to TRBJ2-1; 10 positions match TRBD2. In germline, CDR1 is LGHNA, CDR2 YSLEER. There are 15 residues in the CDR3. CDR3 nucleotide sequence: TGCGCCAGCAGCCAAGGTACCCTCTCACTAGCGGGGTTGGTCTTC. It is translated as CASSQGTLSLAGLVF.

This chain links TRBV6-5 with TRBJ1-1; tentatively, D is TRBD1 (6 bases). CDR1 MNHEY and CDR2 SVGAGI come from the germline V gene. Trimming stripped 2 bases from V and 7 bases from J, with 14 bases between. CDR3 size: 14 residues. CDR3 bases: TGTGCCAGCAGTTACACGACAGGAACAAGTGAAGCTTTCTTT. It codes for CASSYTTGTSEAFF.

The genes are TRBV7-9 and TRBJ2-1, with 9 bases matching TRBD2. The length of the CDR3 is 14 residues. CDR1 is SEHNR and CDR2 is FQNEAQ in the germline V gene (reference sequence). V shed 5 bases and J 7 bases; nucleotides not matched to a gene: 6. CDR3 protein: CASSPRREGNEQFF. As DNA, the CDR3 is TGTGCCAGCAGCCCTCGGCGGGAGGGGAATGAGCAGTTCTTC.

The chain recombines TRBV7-2 with TRBJ2-7; D tentatively reads TRBD1 or TRBD2 (5 bases each). V lost 6 bases, J lost 3 bases, and 18 bases lay in between. The CDR3 consists of 15 residues. The germline gives CDR1 SGHTA, CDR2 FQGNSA. The CDR3 loop is CASRPVAAGGYEQYF. CDR3 DNA sequence: TGTGCCAGCAGACCCGTGGCGGCTGGGGGCTACGAGCAGTACTTC.

The chain is built from TRBV6-5 and TRBJ2-7; no definite D call. The CDR3 runs to 12 residues. Germline lookup yields CDR1 MNHEY and CDR2 SVGAGI. Deletions cut 5 bases from V and 4 bases from J, with 9 bases between. The CDR3 loop is CASSPTWYEQYF. The CDR3 coding sequence is TGTGCCAGCAGTCCCACATGGTACGAGCAGTACTTC.

The genes are TRBV9 and TRBJ2-7; a possible D gene is TRBD1 (6 bases). Per the germline V gene, CDR1 is SGDLS and CDR2 is YYNGEE. This CDR3 spans 14 amino acids. V lost 0 bases, J lost 5 bases, and 12 bases lay in between. This chain's CDR3 is CASSVGLGGNEQYF. DNA for the CDR3: TGTGCCAGCAGCGTAGGCCTAGGGGGAAACGAGCAGTACTTC.

The chain employs TRBV5-8 and TRBJ2-1; D may be TRBD1 (5 bases). Germline CDR1 SGHTS, CDR2 YDEGEE. V gave up 1 base and J gave up 10 bases, with 15 bases separating them. There are 14 residues in the CDR3. CDR3 sequence: CASSLRGQTDEQFF. DNA of the CDR3: TGTGCCAGCAGCTTGAGGGGCCAGACGGACGAGCAGTTCTTC.

The chain uses TRBV11-1 and TRBJ2-1; TRBD1 is a possible D gene (7 bases). The ends were cut back, 5 bases at V and 4 bases at J, with 12 bases in the middle. Germline-derived CDR1 and CDR2 are SGHAT and FQDESV (reference sequence). This CDR3 region has 14 residues. CDR3 sequence reads: CASSPRGDYNEQFF. The CDR3, as DNA: TGTGCCAGCAGCCCCAGGGGGGATTACAATGAGCAGTTCTTC. Full variable domain (rest looked up from reference TRBV11-1 and TRBJ2-1): EAEVAQSPRYKITEKSQAVAFWCDPISGHATLYWYRQILGQGPELLVQFQDESVVDDSQLPKDRFSAERLKGVDSTLKIQPAELGDSAMYLCASSPRGDYNEQFFGPGTRLTVL.

The chain has TRBV15 and TRBJ2-5; possibly TRBD1 or TRBD2 for D (5 bases each). CDR1 is LNHNV and CDR2 is YYDKDF in the germline V gene (reference sequence). Trimming removed 4 bases at V and 9 bases at J, with 18 bases between. CDR3 length: 14 residues. CDR3 coding DNA: TGTGCCACCAGCACCCCACAGGTTGCAGCGGCCCAGTACTTC. Translated: CATSTPQVAAAQYF. The whole variable domain, filled in from reference TRBV15 and TRBJ2-5, reads DAMVIQNPRYQVTQFGKPVTLSCSQTLNHNVMYWYQQKSSQAPKLLFHYYDKDFNNEADTPDNFQSRRPNTSFCFLDIRSPGLGDTAMYLCATSTPQVAAAQYFGPGTRLLVL.

The rearrangement links TRBV27 to TRBJ2-7, with D uncertain. The V end was cut by 0 bases, the J end by 0 bases, with 9 bases between. The CDR3 is made up of 15 amino acids. CDR1 and CDR2 (germline): MNHEY, SMNVEV (reference sequence). CDR3 coding DNA: TGTGCCAGCAGTTTATCTGGCCACAGCTCCTACGAGCAGTACTTC. This sequence encodes CASSLSGHSSYEQYF.